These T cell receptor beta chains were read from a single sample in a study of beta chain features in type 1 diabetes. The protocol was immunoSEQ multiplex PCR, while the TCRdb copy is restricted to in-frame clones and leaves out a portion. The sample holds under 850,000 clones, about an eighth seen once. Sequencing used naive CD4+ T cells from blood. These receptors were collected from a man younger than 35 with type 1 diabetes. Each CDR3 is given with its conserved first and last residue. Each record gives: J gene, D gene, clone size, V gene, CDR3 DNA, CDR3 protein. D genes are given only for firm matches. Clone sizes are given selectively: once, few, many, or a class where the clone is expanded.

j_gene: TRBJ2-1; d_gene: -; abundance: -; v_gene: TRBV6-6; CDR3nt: TGTGCCAGCAGTTCGCGAGCGGGCGAATACAATGAGCAGTTCTTC; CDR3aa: CASSSRAGEYNEQFF
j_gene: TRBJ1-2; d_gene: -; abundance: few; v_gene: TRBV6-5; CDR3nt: TGTGCCAGCAGTTACTCGAAGGCCGCGGGCAACTATGGCTACACCTTC; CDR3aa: CASSYSKAAGNYGYTF
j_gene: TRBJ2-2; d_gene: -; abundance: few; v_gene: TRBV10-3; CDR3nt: TGTGCCATCAGTGAGTTAGCTCAACTGGGGACCGGGGAGCTGTTTTTT; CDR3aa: CAISELAQLGTGELFF
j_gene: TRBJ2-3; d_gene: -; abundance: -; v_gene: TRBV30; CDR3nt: TGTGCCTGGAGTATCGGGGACGCAGGGACACCCCAGTATTTT; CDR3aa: CAWSIGDAGTPQYF
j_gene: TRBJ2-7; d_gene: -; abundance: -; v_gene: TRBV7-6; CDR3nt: TGTGCCAGCAGTCAAGCGGGCCTAGGCGAGCAGTACTTC; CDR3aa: CASSQAGLGEQYF
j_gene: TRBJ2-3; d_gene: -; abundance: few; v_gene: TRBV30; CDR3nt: TGTGCCTGGAGTGTAGACTTTGGGGCAGATACGCAGTATTTT; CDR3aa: CAWSVDFGADTQYF
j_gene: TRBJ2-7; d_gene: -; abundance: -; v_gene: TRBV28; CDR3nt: TGTGCCAGCAGTTCTCCCTTGCCCTACGAGCAGTACTTC; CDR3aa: CASSSPLPYEQYF
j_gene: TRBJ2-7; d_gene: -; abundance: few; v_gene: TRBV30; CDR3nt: TGTGCCTGGAGTGGCCTGCTATCCCCCTACGAGCAGTACTTC; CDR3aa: CAWSGLLSPYEQYF
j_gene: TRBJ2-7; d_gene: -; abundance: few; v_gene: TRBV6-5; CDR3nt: TGTGCCAGCAGCCGTGTCAGGGAGGCCTACGAGCAGTACTTC; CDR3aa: CASSRVREAYEQYF
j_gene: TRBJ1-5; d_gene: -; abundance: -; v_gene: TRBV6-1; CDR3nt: TGTGCCAGCAGTGAAGCGACAGTCGATCAGCCCCAGCATTTT; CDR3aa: CASSEATVDQPQHF
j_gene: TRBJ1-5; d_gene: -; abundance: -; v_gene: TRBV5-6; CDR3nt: TGTGCCAGCAGCGCAGGGGAAGGGCAGCCCCAGCATTTT; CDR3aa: CASSAGEGQPQHF
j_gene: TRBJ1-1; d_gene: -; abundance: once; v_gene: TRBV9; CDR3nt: TGTGCCAGCAGCGTAGCCGGGGATGAAGCTTTCTTT; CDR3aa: CASSVAGDEAFF
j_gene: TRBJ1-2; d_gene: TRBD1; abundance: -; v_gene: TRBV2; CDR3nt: TGTGCCAGCCGAGGGGGCGCTGGCTATGGCTACACCTTC; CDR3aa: CASRGGAGYGYTF
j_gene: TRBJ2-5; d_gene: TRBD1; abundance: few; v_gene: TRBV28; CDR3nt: TGTGCCAGCAGTTTATTATCTTGGGACAGGGGAATCGAGACCCAGTACTTC; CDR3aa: CASSLLSWDRGIETQYF
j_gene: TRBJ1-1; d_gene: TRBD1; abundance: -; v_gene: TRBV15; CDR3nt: TGTGCCACCAGCCGGGGACAGGGGGTCACTGAAGCTTTCTTT; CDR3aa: CATSRGQGVTEAFF
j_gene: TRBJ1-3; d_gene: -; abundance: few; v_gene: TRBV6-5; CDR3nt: TGTGCCAGCAGTCCGTCCGGAAACACCATATATTTT; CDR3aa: CASSPSGNTIYF
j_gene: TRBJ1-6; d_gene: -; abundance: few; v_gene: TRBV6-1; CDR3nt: TGTGCCAGCATTATCGCGGGGAGATCTAATTCACCCCTCCACTTT; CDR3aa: CASIIAGRSNSPLHF
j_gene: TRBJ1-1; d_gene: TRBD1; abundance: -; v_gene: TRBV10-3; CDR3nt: TGTGCCATCATTAGACAGGGAGAGACTGAAGCTTTCTTT; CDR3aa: CAIIRQGETEAFF
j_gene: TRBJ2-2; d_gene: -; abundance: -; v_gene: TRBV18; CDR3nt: TGTGCCAGCTCCGTACAGAAGAACACCGGGGAGCTGTTTTTT; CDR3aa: CASSVQKNTGELFF
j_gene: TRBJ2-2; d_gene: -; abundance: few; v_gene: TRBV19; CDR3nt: TGTGCCAGTAGCCAGGTCGGGGGTAACACCGGGGAGCTGTTTTTT; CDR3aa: CASSQVGGNTGELFF
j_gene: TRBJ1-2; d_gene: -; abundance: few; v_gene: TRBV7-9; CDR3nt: TGTGCCAGCAGCATAGGGGGAGTAGGCAGGGACCATGGCTACACCTTC; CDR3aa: CASSIGGVGRDHGYTF
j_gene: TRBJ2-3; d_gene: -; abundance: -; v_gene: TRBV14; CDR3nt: TGTGCCAGCAGCCACCCCAAGGGTAGCGGCACAGATACGCAGTATTTT; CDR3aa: CASSHPKGSGTDTQYF
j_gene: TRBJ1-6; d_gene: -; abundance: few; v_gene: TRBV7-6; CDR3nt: TGTGCCAGCAGCTTAGGTCAGCTTAATTCACCCCTCCACTTT; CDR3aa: CASSLGQLNSPLHF
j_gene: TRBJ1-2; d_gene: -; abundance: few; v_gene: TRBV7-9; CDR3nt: TGTGCCAGCAGTCTAAAAGGGGTAGGGTTTGGCTACACCTTC; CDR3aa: CASSLKGVGFGYTF
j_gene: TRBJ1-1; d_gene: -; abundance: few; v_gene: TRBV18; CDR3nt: TGTGCCAGCTCGCATAGCACTGAAGCTTTCTTT; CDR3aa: CASSHSTEAFF
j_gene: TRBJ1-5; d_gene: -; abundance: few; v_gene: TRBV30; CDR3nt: TGTGCCTGGACCGCGGACCCCAACAATCGCAATCAGCCCCAGCATTTT; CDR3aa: CAWTADPNNRNQPQHF
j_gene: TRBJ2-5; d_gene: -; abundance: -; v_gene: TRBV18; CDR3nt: TGTGCCAGCTTGGCTGGCGTGCAAGAGACCCAGTACTTC; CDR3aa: CASLAGVQETQYF
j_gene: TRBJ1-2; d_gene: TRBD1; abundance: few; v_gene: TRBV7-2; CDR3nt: TGTGCCAGCAAGTGGACAGGGGACTATGGCTACACCTTC; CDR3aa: CASKWTGDYGYTF
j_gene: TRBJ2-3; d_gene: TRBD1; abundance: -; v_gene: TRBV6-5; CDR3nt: TGTGCCAGCACCGACACGGGACAGGGCACAGATACGCAGTATTTT; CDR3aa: CASTDTGQGTDTQYF
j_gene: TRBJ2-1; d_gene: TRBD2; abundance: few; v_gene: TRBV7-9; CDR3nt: TGTGCCAGCAGCTTCCTAAGCGGGGGTTACAATGAGCAGTTCTTC; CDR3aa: CASSFLSGGYNEQFF
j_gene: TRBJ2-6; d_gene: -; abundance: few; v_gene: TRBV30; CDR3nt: TGTGCCTGGCGACACTCTGGGGCCAACGTCCTGACTTTC; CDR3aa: CAWRHSGANVLTF
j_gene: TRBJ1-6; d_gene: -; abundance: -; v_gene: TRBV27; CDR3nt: TGTGCCAGCAGTTACGGACGGACTACCTATAATTCACCCCTCCACTTT; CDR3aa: CASSYGRTTYNSPLHF
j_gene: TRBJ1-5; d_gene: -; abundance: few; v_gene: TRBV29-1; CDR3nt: TGCAGCGTCGTGGAAGGGGGGGATCAGCCCCAGCATTTT; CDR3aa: CSVVEGGDQPQHF
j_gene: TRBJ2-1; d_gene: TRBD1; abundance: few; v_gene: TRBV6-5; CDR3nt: TGTGCCAGCAGGATGGGACAGGGTCGGAATGAGCAGTTCTTC; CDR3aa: CASRMGQGRNEQFF
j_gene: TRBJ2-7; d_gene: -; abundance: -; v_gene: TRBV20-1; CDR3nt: TGCAGTGCAGGAAGATCCTACGAGCAGTACTTC; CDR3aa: CSAGRSYEQYF
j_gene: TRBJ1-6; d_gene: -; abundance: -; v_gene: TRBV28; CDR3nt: TGTGCCAGCAGTTGGAGGGGCCGGGATAATTCACCCCTCCACTTT; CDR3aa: CASSWRGRDNSPLHF
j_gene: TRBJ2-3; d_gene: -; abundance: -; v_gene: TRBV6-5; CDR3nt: TGTGCCAGCAATCCTAATGCAGGGCGCACAGATACGCAGTATTTT; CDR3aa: CASNPNAGRTDTQYF
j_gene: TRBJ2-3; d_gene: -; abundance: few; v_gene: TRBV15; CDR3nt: TGTGCCACCAGCAGGCACCGTACCTCCGGGCTACCAGATACGCAGTATTTT; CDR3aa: CATSRHRTSGLPDTQYF
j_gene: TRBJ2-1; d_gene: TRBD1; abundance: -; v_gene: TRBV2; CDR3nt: TGTGCCAGCTCCCCGAGGACAGGGGCCTACAATGAGCAGTTCTTC; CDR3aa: CASSPRTGAYNEQFF
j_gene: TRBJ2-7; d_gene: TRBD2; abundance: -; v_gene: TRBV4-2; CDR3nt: TGTGCCAGCAGCAACGGACTAGCGGGGGGTTTCTACGAGCAGTACTTC; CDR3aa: CASSNGLAGGFYEQYF
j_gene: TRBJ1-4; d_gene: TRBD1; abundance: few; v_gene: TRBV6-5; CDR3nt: TGTGCCAGCAGGACCGGGACAGGGAGGGAAAAACTGTTTTTT; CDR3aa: CASRTGTGREKLFF
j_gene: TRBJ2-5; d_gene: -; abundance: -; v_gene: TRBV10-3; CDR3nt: TGTGCCATCAGTGAGTCTACTAGCTCGGAGACCCAGTACTTC; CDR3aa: CAISESTSSETQYF
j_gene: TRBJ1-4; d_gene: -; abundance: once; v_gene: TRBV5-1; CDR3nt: TGCGCCAGCAGCACAGACAGTGGGACTAATGAAAAACTGTTTTTT; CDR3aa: CASSTDSGTNEKLFF
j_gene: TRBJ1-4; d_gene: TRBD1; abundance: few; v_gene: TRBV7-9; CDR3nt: TGTGCCAGCAGCTCGACAGGGGCTAATGAAAAACTGTTTTTT; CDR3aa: CASSSTGANEKLFF
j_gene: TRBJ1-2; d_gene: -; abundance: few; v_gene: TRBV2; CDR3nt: TGTGCCAGCAGTGGGACGTCCGGGGGTGGCTACACCTTC; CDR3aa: CASSGTSGGGYTF